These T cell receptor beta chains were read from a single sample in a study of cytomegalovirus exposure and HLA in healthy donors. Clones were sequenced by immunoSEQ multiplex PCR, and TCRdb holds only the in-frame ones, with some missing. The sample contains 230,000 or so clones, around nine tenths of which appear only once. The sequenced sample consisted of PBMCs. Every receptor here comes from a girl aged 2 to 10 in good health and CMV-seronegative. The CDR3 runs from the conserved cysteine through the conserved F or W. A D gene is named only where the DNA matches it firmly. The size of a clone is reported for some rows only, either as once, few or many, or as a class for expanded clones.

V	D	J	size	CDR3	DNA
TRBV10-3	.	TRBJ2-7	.	CAISESTPTGSEQYF	TGTGCCATCAGTGAGTCGACCCCAACAGGGAGCGAGCAGTACTTC
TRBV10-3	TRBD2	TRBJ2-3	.	CATWTSGTDTQYF	TGTGCCACCTGGACTAGCGGAACAGATACGCAGTATTTT
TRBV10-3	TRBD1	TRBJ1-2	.	CAISEMRGQYGYTF	TGTGCCATCAGTGAGATGAGGGGGCAGTATGGCTACACCTTC
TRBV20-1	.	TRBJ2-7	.	CSASNYEQYF	TGCAGTGCTAGTAACTACGAGCAGTACTTC
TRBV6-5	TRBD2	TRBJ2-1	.	CASSSGGAFYNEQFF	TGTGCCAGCAGTAGCGGGGGAGCGTTCTACAATGAGCAGTTCTTC
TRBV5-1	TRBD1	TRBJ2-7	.	CASSLEGTGPYEQYF	TGCGCCAGCAGCTTGGAGGGGACAGGACCCTACGAGCAGTACTTC
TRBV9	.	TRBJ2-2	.	CASSVVSGVNTGELFF	TGTGCCAGCAGCGTAGTTTCGGGGGTGAACACCGGGGAGCTGTTTTTT
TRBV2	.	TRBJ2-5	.	CASSDRGSTQETQYF	TGTGCCAGCAGTGATAGGGGGAGCACACAAGAGACCCAGTACTTC
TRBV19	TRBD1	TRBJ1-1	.	CASSIQTGAALDTEAFF	TGTGCCAGTAGTATCCAAACAGGGGCGGCCTTGGACACTGAAGCTTTCTTT
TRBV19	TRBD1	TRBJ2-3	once	CASSIGTGLSTDTQYF	TGTGCCAGTAGTATAGGGACAGGCCTAAGCACAGATACGCAGTATTTT